Shown below are 28 T cell receptor beta chains from a single sample sequenced in a study of cytomegalovirus exposure and HLA in healthy donors. PCR employed 60 Vbeta and 13 Jbeta primers. The assay was immunoSEQ multiplex PCR, and TCRdb's table has in-frame clones only and misses some. The data include more than 95,000 clones; the top ten clones carry roughly 1%. Sequencing was done on a sample of PBMCs. The receptors stem from a man younger than 35 in good health and CMV-seronegative.

The chain employs TRBV6-5 and TRBJ2-1, with 9 bases identical to TRBD1. The CDR3 is made up of 12 amino acids. V gave up 5 bases and J gave up 12 bases; unmatched junction bases: 5. CDR1 and CDR2 (germline): MNHEY, SVGAGI. The CDR3 region is CASSDDRGRQFF. The DNA of the CDR3 is TGTGCCAGCAGTGACGACAGGGGGAGGCAGTTCTTC.

The V call is TRBV27, the J call TRBJ2-1, with 13 bases identical to TRBD2. The CDR3 covers 13 residues. The ends lost 9 bases at V and 10 bases at J; junction bases unmatched: 6. CDR1 is MNHEY, CDR2 SMNVEV, per germline (reference sequence). DNA for the CDR3: TGTGCCAGTGTGGGACTAGCGGGATCCGAGCAGTTCTTC. Its protein is CASVGLAGSEQFF.

V is TRBV9 and J is TRBJ2-7; D may be TRBD2 (6 bases). Trimming removed 4 bases from V and 0 bases from J, with 14 bases in between. Germline V gene sequence: CDR1 SGDLS, CDR2 YYNGEE. This CDR3 comprises 15 residues. The CDR3 DNA is TGTGCCAGCAGCCCGGGAGACAGTAACTCCTACGAGCAGTACTTC. It codes for CASSPGDSNSYEQYF.

This rearrangement joins TRBV27 to TRBJ1-5, with no clear D. V was cut by 1 base and J by 6 bases, with 7 bases left in between. The CDR3 totals 13 residues. In germline, CDR1 is MNHEY, CDR2 SMNVEV (reference sequence). Written as DNA, the CDR3 is TGTGCCAGCAGTTTATGGGGAGGTCAGCCCCAGCATTTT. Residues: CASSLWGGQPQHF.

The chain employs TRBV9 and TRBJ2-2, with 9 nucleotides matching TRBD2. This CDR3 region has 17 residues. CDR1 is SGDLS, CDR2 YYNGEE, per germline. V dropped 9 bases and J dropped 5; count of bases not matched to a gene: 17. CDR3 sequence (DNA): TGTGCCATACTCCCGGAGGGGAGCGGGGGGTCTACCGGGGAGCTGTTTTTT. Its protein is CAILPEGSGGSTGELFF.

This sequence joins TRBV18 and TRBJ2-5; D gene uncertain. Trimming pared 5 bases from V and 6 bases from J, leaving 4 bases between. Germline-derived CDR1 and CDR2 are KGHSH and LQKENI. The CDR3 is 10 amino acids. Written as DNA, the CDR3 is TGTGCCAGCTCAGGGCAGACCCAGTACTTC. Protein: CASSGQTQYF.

This chain links TRBV10-3 with TRBJ2-1; D not certain. The CDR3 covers 15 residues. The germline CDR1 and CDR2 sequences are ENHRY and SYGVKD. Trimming removed 3 bases from V and 7 bases from J, with 16 bases in between. The CDR3 loop reads CAISERAEIGNEQFF. CDR3 nucleotide sequence: TGTGCCATCAGTGAACGAGCCGAGATCGGGAATGAGCAGTTCTTC.

In DNA form, the CDR3 reads TGTGCCAGCAGCTTAGAAAGGGGGTTCAGCTATGGCTACACCTTC. Translating it yields CASSLERGFSYGYTF. V usage is TRBV7-9 and J usage is TRBJ1-2; D perhaps matches TRBD1 (6 bases). CDR1 and CDR2 (germline): SEHNR, FQNEAQ (reference sequence). The CDR3 extends over 15 amino acids. Deletions cut 1 base from V and 4 bases from J, with 13 bases between. Combining the CDR3 with reference TRBV7-9 and TRBJ1-2 gives the whole variable domain DTGVSQNPRHKITKRGQNVTFRCDPISEHNRLYWYRQTLGQGPEFLTYFQNEAQLEKSRLLSDRFSAERPKGSFSTLEIQRTEQGDSAMYLCASSLERGFSYGYTFGSGTRLTVV.

CDR3: CASSLEGAPVYEQYF. DNA for the CDR3: TGTGCCAGCAGCTTAGAGGGGGCCCCGGTCTACGAGCAGTACTTC. The chain joins TRBV11-2 to TRBJ2-7, with D possibly being TRBD1 (6 bases). V was clipped by 0 bases and J by 3 bases, with 12 bases between them. CDR1 and CDR2 (germline): SGHAT, FQNNGV. The CDR3 covers 15 residues.

The chain recombines TRBV5-1 with TRBJ2-1; D is possibly TRBD1 or TRBD2 (9 bases each). V lost 3 bases, J lost 10 bases, and 32 bases lay in between. The CDR3 covers 19 residues. Looked up from germline, CDR1 is SGHRS and CDR2 is YFSETQ. CDR3 residues: CASSSPGQGGLAGRGEQFF. CDR3 sequence (DNA): TGCGCCAGCAGCTCCCCGGGACAGGGTGGGCTAGCGGGAAGAGGCGAGCAGTTCTTC.

This chain uses TRBV5-4 with TRBJ1-1, with D perhaps TRBD1 (5 bases). V gave up 2 bases and J gave up 1 base, with 15 bases separating them. The CDR3 is made up of 16 amino acids. The V gene's germline CDR1 is SGHNT and CDR2 YYREEE (reference sequence). The CDR3 nucleotides read TGTGCCAGCAGCTTAGGTGGGGCGGTTAAGAACACTGAAGCTTTCTTT. This sequence encodes CASSLGGAVKNTEAFF.

V and J are TRBV7-2 and TRBJ1-1, with D hard to call. This CDR3 is built from 13 residues. Germline V gene lookup returns CDR1 SGHTA and CDR2 FQGNSA. Trimming left V 1 base short and J 6 bases short, with 9 bases between. CDR3 loop: CASSLVAGAEAFF. CDR3 sequence (DNA): TGTGCCAGCAGCTTAGTGGCAGGTGCTGAAGCTTTCTTT.

The chain has TRBV6-1 and TRBJ1-2; TRBD1 aligns across 7 bases. Germline values: CDR1 MNHNS, CDR2 SASEGT. V lost 0 bases, J lost 3 bases, and 1 base stayed unmatched. The CDR3 spans 14 residues. The DNA for the CDR3 is TGTGCCAGCAGTGAAGCGGGGACAGACTATGGCTACACCTTC. Its translation: CASSEAGTDYGYTF.

The rearrangement joins TRBV30 to TRBJ2-2; 7 bases fit TRBD1. CDR1 and CDR2 from the germline V gene are GTSNPN and SVGIG (reference sequence). This CDR3 comprises 13 residues. V gave up 4 bases and J gave up 5 bases; unmatched junction bases: 4. CDR3 region: CAWKGTATGELFF. CDR3 coding DNA: TGTGCCTGGAAGGGGACAGCAACCGGGGAGCTGTTTTTT.

Of note for this clone: Other nucleotide sequences in the sample specify the same CDR3. The chain combines TRBV5-6 with TRBJ1-2; D perhaps matches TRBD1 (5 bases). V was clipped by 0 bases and J by 3 bases, with 12 bases between them. Germline CDR1 reads SGHDT; CDR2 reads YYEEEE. The CDR3 sequence is 15 residues long. In DNA form, the CDR3 reads TGTGCCAGCAGCTTGGGGGAGGGGTGGCACTATGGCTACACCTTC. This codes for CASSLGEGWHYGYTF.

This chain connects TRBV28 to TRBJ1-1, with a possible D match to TRBD1 (5 bases). Between the trimmed V and J ends, which lost 3 bases and 0 bases, there was a span of 14 bases. This CDR3 has 16 residues. The germline V gene has CDR1 MDHEN and CDR2 SYDVKM. The CDR3 nucleotides read TGTGCCAGCAGTTTGGGGTCGGGGGGGTTGAACACTGAAGCTTTCTTT. This codes for CASSLGSGGLNTEAFF.

This chain uses TRBV5-1 with TRBJ2-6; 8 bases align to TRBD1. Trimming removed 2 bases from V and 1 base from J; junction bases left unmatched: 5. Germline-derived CDR1 and CDR2 are SGHRS and YFSETQ. This CDR3 comprises 17 residues. Written as DNA, the CDR3 is TGCGCCAGCAGCTTTGGACAGGGCCATTCTGGGGCCAACGTCCTGACTTTC. It is translated as CASSFGQGHSGANVLTF.

The chain links TRBV19 to TRBJ1-2, with D hard to call. CDR1 and CDR2 from the germline V gene are LNHDA and SQIVND (reference sequence). CDR3 length: 14 amino acids. V lost 3 bases, J lost 0 bases, and 8 bases lay in between. The CDR3 is CASSILGANYGYTF. The DNA for the CDR3 is TGTGCCAGTAGTATTCTGGGAGCTAACTATGGCTACACCTTC. Looking up the rest from reference TRBV19 and TRBJ1-2 gives the full variable domain: DGGITQSPKYLFRKEGQNVTLSCEQNLNHDAMYWYRQDPGQGLRLIYYSQIVNDFQKGDIAEGYSVSREKKESFPLTVTSAQKNPTAFYLCASSILGANYGYTFGSGTRLTVV.

The chain uses TRBV19 and TRBJ2-7; 9 nucleotides agree with TRBD1. This CDR3 is 14 amino acids long. The trim removed 3 bases at V and 1 base at J, leaving 1 base unmatched. The germline V gene encodes CDR1 LNHDA and CDR2 SQIVND (reference sequence). The CDR3 coding sequence is TGTGCCAGTAGTATGGGACAGGGTTCCTACGAGCAGTACTTC. This codes for CASSMGQGSYEQYF.

The chain recombines TRBV7-2 with TRBJ2-3; 7 bases fit TRBD2. CDR1 is SGHTA and CDR2 is FQGNSA in the germline V gene. CDR3 length equals 13 residues. Germline trimming cut 7 bases from V and 6 bases from J; bases unmatched to any gene: 7. The CDR3 spells CASNRGERDTQYF. DNA of the CDR3: TGTGCCAGCAACCGGGGGGAAAGGGATACGCAGTATTTT.

Worth noting for this clone: One junction end does not reproduce the germline sequence, and a read error may be involved. CDR3 nucleotide sequence: TGTGCCAGCAGTTTAGGAAGCGGCTACACCTTC. This sequence encodes CASSLGSGYTF. The rearrangement joins TRBV11-2 to TRBJ1-2; D is ambiguous. The germline V gene encodes CDR1 SGHAT and CDR2 FQNNGV. This CDR3 comprises 11 residues.

The rearrangement joins TRBV30 to TRBJ2-7, with 8 bases that match TRBD1. Germline CDR1 is GTSNPN and CDR2 is SVGIG (reference sequence). Trimming removed 0 bases from V and 4 bases from J; junction bases left unmatched: 5. The CDR3 has 14 residues. The CDR3 region is CAWSVSRQGYEQYF. CDR3 nucleotides: TGTGCCTGGAGTGTATCACGACAGGGGTACGAGCAGTACTTC.

The V call is TRBV7-8, the J call TRBJ1-5; weak D call: TRBD1 (5 bases). Looked up from germline, CDR1 is SGHVS and CDR2 is FQNEAQ. The V and J ends lost 0 bases and 5 bases respectively, with 11 bases between them. The CDR3 totals 15 residues. In nucleotides, the CDR3 is TGTGCCAGCAGCTTAGCGGCAGGGTCTGATCAGCCCCAGCATTTT. Translation: CASSLAAGSDQPQHF. Supplemented by reference TRBV7-8 and TRBJ1-5, the full variable domain reads GAGVSQSPRYKVAKRGQDVALRCDPISGHVSLFWYQQALGQGPEFLTYFQNEAQLDKSGLPSDRFFAERPEGSVSTLKIQRTQQEDSAVYLCASSLAAGSDQPQHFGDGTRLSIL.

The rearrangement links TRBV2 to TRBJ1-5; the match to TRBD1 covers 7 bases. Germline trimming cut 0 bases from V and 0 bases from J; bases unmatched to any gene: 2. The germline V gene has CDR1 SNHLY and CDR2 FYNNEI. The CDR3 is 16 amino acids. The CDR3 loop is CASSEATGYSNQPQHF. CDR3 nucleotide sequence: TGTGCCAGCAGTGAAGCGACAGGGTATAGCAATCAGCCCCAGCATTTT.

V is TRBV5-1 and J is TRBJ2-1; 7 bases agree with TRBD1. This CDR3 comprises 16 residues. Unmatched junction bases numbered 12, after V lost 4 bases and J lost 5 bases. Germline V gene sequence: CDR1 SGHRS, CDR2 YFSETQ. CDR3 sequence (DNA): TGCGCCAGCAGCCCGGGGTGGGGGACAGCAAACAATGAGCAGTTCTTC. Protein product: CASSPGWGTANNEQFF.

The genes are TRBV6-5 and TRBJ2-2; 7 positions match TRBD1. Germline V gene lookup returns CDR1 MNHEY and CDR2 SVGAGI. V shed 2 bases, J shed 7 bases, and the junction held 10 bases outside the gene matches. The CDR3 length is 16 residues. The CDR3 reads CASSYNRGRVVGELFF. The CDR3 DNA follows: TGTGCCAGCAGTTACAACAGGGGAAGAGTGGTCGGGGAGCTGTTTTTT.

The chain is built from TRBV28 and TRBJ1-3, with TRBD1 identical over 7 bases. Germline V CDR1 and CDR2: MDHEN, SYDVKM. The CDR3 covers 16 residues. Trimming took 5 bases from V and 4 from J; bases not matched to a gene: 11. CDR3 coding DNA: TGTGCCAGCAGTCTTCGGGACAGCTATATCGGAAACACCATATATTTT. This encodes CASSLRDSYIGNTIYF.

The chain recombines TRBV5-1 with TRBJ2-7, with D possibly TRBD2 on 7 matching bases. The CDR3 covers 13 residues. Trimming took off 7 bases at V and 5 bases at J, with 16 bases between the two ends. Germline V CDR1 and CDR2: SGHRS, YFSETQ. The CDR3 here is CASEGGSGNEQYF. As DNA, the CDR3 is TGCGCCAGCGAGGGGGGGAGTGGAAACGAGCAGTACTTC. Combining the CDR3 with reference TRBV5-1 and TRBJ2-7 gives the whole variable domain KAGVTQTPRYLIKTRGQQVTLSCSPISGHRSVSWYQQTPGQGLQFLFEYFSETQRNKGNFPGRFSGRQFSNSRSEMNVSTLELGDSALYLCASEGGSGNEQYFGPGTRLTVT.